This section outlines one T cell receptor beta chain sequence together with its context. Its antigen is unknown. This entry is derived from a study of T cell responses to AZD1222 COVID-19 vaccine. General study results and limits: Receipt of two AZD1222 doses was followed by a rise in Spike-specific TCR breadth and depth. Spike was spanned by vaccine-associated CD4 TCRs, with dominance at 160-218 and 743-854.

Trimming removed 2 bases at V and 2 bases at J, with 13 bases between. Germline assignment: CDR1 WSHSY and CDR2 SAAADI. This CDR3 spans 16 amino acids. The data were produced by immunoSEQ multiplex PCR, yet TCRdb's version contains in-frame clones alone and is incomplete. The sample lists approximately 150,000 clones; around nine tenths were seen once. The chain carries TRBV10-2 and TRBJ2-1; maybe TRBD1 (5 bases). The sequenced sample was peripheral blood, obtained on day 0 of AZD1222 vaccination. The TCR was taken from an adult in good health. The CDR3 DNA is TGCGCCAGCAGTGAGAAGGGGTATCGCCCCTACAATGAGCAGTTCTTC. Its translation: CASSEKGYRPYNEQFF.